This TCR beta chain is from a study of blood T cell repertoires in COVID-19. Per germline, CDR1 SGHDT and CDR2 YYEEEE. This CDR3 contains 12 residues. With 3 bases removed from V and 11 bases from J, the gap between germline ends came to 12 bases. Source study methods: By means of reference gene primer amplification, nucleated cell counts were estimated. Generated by immunoSEQ multiplex PCR, the TCRdb table keeps only in-frame clones and is missing some. From that table come the V and J calls and clone size; the DNA was used to work out D and trimming. Of around 150,000 clones detected, around four fifths appear once; the ten largest clones hold 22%.

This sequence was found in a woman aged 80 or older with acute or convalescent COVID-19. The rearrangement links TRBV5-6 to TRBJ1-5; a possible D gene is TRBD1 (6 bases). Specimen: peripheral blood. CDR3 sequence reads: CASSSQGSAQHF. CDR3 in DNA: TGTGCCAGCAGCTCACAGGGTTCGGCCCAGCATTTT. The variable domain in full, with the rest retrieved from reference TRBV5-6 and TRBJ1-5, is DAGVTQSPTHLIKTRGQQVTLRCSPKSGHDTVSWYQQALGQGPQFIFQYYEEEERQRGNFPDRFSGHQFPNYSSELNVNALLLGDSALYLCASSSQGSAQHFGDGTRLSIL.